The present T cell receptor beta chain was sequenced within a study of T cell changes during pregnancy in multiple sclerosis. Germline loops: CDR1 MNHEY, CDR2 SVGAGI. V was pared by 6 bases and J by 4 bases, with 17 bases between. The CDR3 is 15 amino acids. The assay was immunoSEQ multiplex PCR, and TCRdb's table has in-frame clones only and misses some. The sample lists some 130,000 clones, about 95% occurring once. The material was peripheral blood, obtained after pregnancy. This TCR derives from a female donor with multiple sclerosis, enrolled in a pregnancy study. The V call is TRBV6-5, the J call TRBJ2-3; D possibly corresponds to TRBD2 (7 bases). CDR3 coding DNA: TGTGCCAGCAGGACGCAGGGGAGGGGTGCAGATACGCAGTATTTT. Amino acid sequence: CASRTQGRGADTQYF.